These 11 T cell receptor beta chains were sequenced from one sample in a study of T cells in Graves' hyperthyroidism and ophthalmopathy. TCR beta CDR3 region amplification was performed from RNA transcripts. In the first-round RT-PCR of the TCR CDR3, the HTBI primer set was used. TCRdb fed the multiplex PCR reads into MiXCR, producing one record per CDR3 protein. The sample holds roughly 580,000 distinct CDR3 sequences; 11% to 15% are singletons and the top ten take 4.5% to 6%. Sequenced: blood. The receptors shown here come from a woman aged 25 to 39 with Graves' hyperthyroidism that later progressed to Graves' ophthalmopathy.

This CDR3 is CASSTSASNTGELFF. CDR3 bases: TGTGCCAGCAGCACTAGCGCCTCGAACACCGGGGAGCTGTTTTTT. The rearrangement uses TRBV6-4 and TRBJ2-2; 7 bases map to TRBD2. Germline CDR1 MRHNA, CDR2 SNTAGT. CDR3 length equals 15 residues. Unmatched junction bases numbered 4, after V lost 6 bases and J lost 0 bases.

This clonotype was seen a few times. The rearrangement uses TRBV30 and TRBJ2-2; D is undetermined. From germline, CDR1 is GTSNPN and CDR2 SVGIG (reference sequence). The V gene lost 0 bases and the J gene lost 8 bases, with 7 bases spanning the gap. The CDR3 sequence is 12 residues long. CDR3 sequence (DNA): TGTGCCTGGAGTGTAATGGGGGGGGAGCTGTTTTTT. Translating gives CAWSVMGGELFF.

A few counts support this clonotype. CDR3 nucleotide sequence: TGTGCCAGCTCACAACAGACTAGCGGGAACGAGCAGTACTTC. Its protein is CASSQQTSGNEQYF. V gene TRBV18 combines with J gene TRBJ2-7, with 11 bases fitting TRBD2. V was pared by 4 bases and J by 5 bases, with 4 bases of the junction left unmatched. The CDR3 runs to 14 residues. The V gene's germline CDR1 is KGHSH and CDR2 LQKENI.

The chain uses TRBV3-1 and TRBJ2-7, with a tentative D call TRBD1 (5 bases). Germline-derived CDR1 and CDR2 are LGHDT and YNNKEL (reference sequence). Between the trimmed V and J ends, which lost 4 bases and 3 bases, there was a span of 13 bases. The CDR3 totals 14 residues. The CDR3 protein is CASSPSVTDYEQYF. CDR3 in DNA: TGTGCCAGCAGCCCCTCCGTGACAGACTACGAGCAGTACTTC.

The CDR3 loop reads CAWGQGFSYEQYF. CDR3 coding DNA: TGTGCCTGGGGACAGGGCTTTTCCTACGAGCAGTACTTC. This chain links TRBV30 with TRBJ2-7; 8 nucleotides line up with TRBD1. The CDR3 is 13 amino acids. Germline-derived CDR1 and CDR2 are GTSNPN and SVGIG (reference sequence). J lost 1 base, V lost 5 bases, and 4 bases had no gene match.

The chain links TRBV2 to TRBJ1-5; D is undetermined. The CDR3 is made up of 12 amino acids. Trimming pared 3 bases from V and 4 bases from J, leaving 4 bases between. Germline CDR1 reads SNHLY; CDR2 reads FYNNEI. DNA of the CDR3: TGTGCCAGCAGTGAGAATAATCAGCCCCAGCATTTT. Translation gives CASSENNQPQHF.

This clonotype was observed many times. This chain uses TRBV5-1 with TRBJ2-1, with TRBD2 matching over 7 bases. Germline V lookup: CDR1 SGHRS, CDR2 YFSETQ. The trim removed 5 bases at V and 4 bases at J, leaving 9 bases unmatched. This CDR3 has 15 amino acids. CDR3: CASRRTREFYNEQFF. The CDR3 region has the DNA TGCGCCAGCAGGAGGACGCGGGAGTTTTACAATGAGCAGTTCTTC.

This clonotype has a handful of counts. DNA of the CDR3: TGTGCCAGTAGTAGCAGCGTCTACAATGAGCAGTTCTTC. Residues: CASSSSVYNEQFF. The V call is TRBV19, the J call TRBJ2-1; no clear D. V gave up 4 bases and J gave up 3 bases, with 7 bases separating them. The CDR3 has 13 residues. CDR1 is LNHDA and CDR2 is SQIVND in the germline V gene (reference sequence).

This clonotype showed up many times. The V and J genes are TRBV2 and TRBJ2-5; a weak D match, TRBD2 (5 bases). Trimming cost V 4 bases and J 2 bases, with 8 bases left between them. This CDR3 contains 13 residues. Germline V gene data show CDR1 as SNHLY and CDR2 as FYNNEI. In DNA, the CDR3 is TGTGCCAGCAGTGTCCAGCGGCAAGAGACCCAGTACTTC. Translation gives CASSVQRQETQYF.

The chain has TRBV5-1 and TRBJ2-5; 7 nucleotides align to TRBD1. Germline loops: CDR1 SGHRS, CDR2 YFSETQ. The CDR3 sequence is 16 residues long. The V gene end was trimmed by 4 bases and the J gene end by 5 bases; junction bases not matched to a gene: 14. This CDR3 is CASSLGTAQVGETQYF. As DNA, the CDR3 is TGCGCCAGCAGCCTTGGGACAGCCCAGGTTGGGGAGACCCAGTACTTC.

The chain employs TRBV5-1 and TRBJ2-3; weak D call: TRBD1 (6 bases). The CDR3 is made up of 14 amino acids. Trimming pared 3 bases from V and 1 base from J, leaving 9 bases between. The germline V gene encodes CDR1 SGHRS and CDR2 YFSETQ. CDR3 amino acids: CASSYRVGTDTQYF. The CDR3 nucleotides are TGCGCCAGCAGCTACAGGGTGGGCACAGATACGCAGTATTTT.